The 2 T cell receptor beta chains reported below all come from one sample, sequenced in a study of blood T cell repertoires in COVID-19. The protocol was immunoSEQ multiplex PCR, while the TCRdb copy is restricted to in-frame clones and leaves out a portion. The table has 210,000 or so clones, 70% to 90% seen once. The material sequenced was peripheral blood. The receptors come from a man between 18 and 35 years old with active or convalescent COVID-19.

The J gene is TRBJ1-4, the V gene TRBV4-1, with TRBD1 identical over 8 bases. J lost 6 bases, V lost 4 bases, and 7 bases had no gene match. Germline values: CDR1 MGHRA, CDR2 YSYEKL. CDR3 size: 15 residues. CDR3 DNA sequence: TGCGCCAGCAGCCGCCCGGACAGGGACCATGAAAAACTGTTTTTT. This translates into CASSRPDRDHEKLFF.

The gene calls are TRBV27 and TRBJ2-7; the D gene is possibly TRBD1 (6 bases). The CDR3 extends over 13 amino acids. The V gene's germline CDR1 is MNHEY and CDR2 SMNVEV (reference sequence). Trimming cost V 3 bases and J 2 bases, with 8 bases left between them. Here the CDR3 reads CASSLTGTYEQYF. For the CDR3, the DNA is TGTGCCAGCAGTTTGACAGGCACCTACGAGCAGTACTTC.